These 31 T cell receptor beta chains share one sample of origin, sequenced in a study of CD8 T cells in ankylosing spondylitis. TCRdb passed the 5' RACE reads through MiXCR, listing each CDR3 protein once. The sample carries about 160,000 distinct CDR3 sequences, around 43% recorded once. The specimen was synovial fluid, either unsorted or a sorted T cell fraction (not recorded which). Receptors were obtained from a male donor with ankylosing spondylitis.

Only one count was recorded for this clonotype. The chain carries TRBV7-9 and TRBJ2-1, with TRBD2 identical over 9 bases. This CDR3 is 15 amino acids long. V lost 4 bases to trimming and J lost 5 bases; unmatched junction nucleotides: 6. Germline CDR1 is SEHNR and CDR2 is FQNEAQ (reference sequence). CDR3 sequence (DNA): TGTGCCAGCAGCTGGGGTAGCGGGAGTGACAATGAGCAGTTCTTC. It codes for CASSWGSGSDNEQFF.

The CDR3 protein is CASSQSGAFNQPQHF. The CDR3 DNA reads as TGCGCCAGCAGCCAGAGCGGCGCCTTCAATCAGCCCCAGCATTTT. This rearrangement joins TRBV4-3 to TRBJ1-5; D unresolved. The CDR3 has 15 amino acids. Germline assignment: CDR1 LGHNA and CDR2 YSLEER. Trimming shortened V by 3 bases and J by 3 bases, and 12 bases separated the two germline ends.

The genes are TRBV27 and TRBJ1-2, with D possibly matching TRBD1 (5 bases). V dropped 1 base and J dropped 4 bases, with 13 bases sitting between them. The germline V gene encodes CDR1 MNHEY and CDR2 SMNVEV (reference sequence). The length of the CDR3 is 15 residues. CDR3 protein: CASSLYRGFLYGYTF. CDR3 sequence (DNA): TGTGCCAGCAGTTTATATCGGGGGTTCCTCTATGGCTACACCTTC.

This clonotype was counted only a few times. The V and J genes are TRBV7-6 and TRBJ2-1, with D tentatively TRBD2 (6 bases). Germline V lookup: CDR1 SGHVS, CDR2 FNYEAQ. The CDR3 totals 17 residues. With 1 base removed from V and 0 bases from J, the gap between germline ends came to 13 bases. CDR3 coding DNA: TGTGCCAGCAGCTTAGTGGCAGGGAGGCGCTCCTACAATGAGCAGTTCTTC. This gives the protein CASSLVAGRRSYNEQFF.

This chain links TRBV7-9 with TRBJ2-1; 8 bases align to TRBD2. CDR3 length equals 16 residues. Germline V lookup: CDR1 SEHNR, CDR2 FQNEAQ (reference sequence). After removal of 3 bases from V and 8 bases from J, the junction contained 12 bases not matched to a gene. The CDR3 region has the DNA TGTGCCAGCAGCTTCCCGGGGGGGCGAGGAGGGTATGAGCAGTTCTTC. Protein sequence: CASSFPGGRGGYEQFF.

The rearrangement joins TRBV10-3 to TRBJ1-5; 10 bases fit TRBD1. The CDR3 length is 16 residues. Trimming at V came to 7 bases and at J to 2 bases, leaving 8 bases not matched to a gene. From germline, CDR1 is ENHRY and CDR2 SYGVKD. In nucleotides, the CDR3 is TGTGCCATCAACGGGACAGGGGAACATGGCAATCAGCCCCAGCATTTT. Translated: CAINGTGEHGNQPQHF.

This clonotype appeared a few times. The chain carries TRBV29-1 and TRBJ1-2; the match to TRBD1 covers 8 bases. V was pared by 3 bases and J by 2 bases, with 8 bases of the junction left unmatched. The length of the CDR3 is 15 residues. Germline V CDR1 and CDR2: SQVTM, ANQGSEA. CDR3 DNA sequence: TGCAGCGTTGAGGGGGGACAGGCGGTAAACTATGGCTACACCTTC. Protein: CSVEGGQAVNYGYTF.

This clonotype was observed once. The chain combines TRBV11-3 with TRBJ1-1; TRBD1 might be the D (5 bases). Germline CDR1 reads SGHNT; CDR2 reads YENEEA. V dropped 4 bases and J dropped 2 bases, with 17 bases sitting between them. This CDR3 is built from 16 residues. This chain's CDR3 is CASSSGRWGFNTEAFF. The CDR3 nucleotides are TGTGCCAGCAGCTCTGGGAGGTGGGGGTTTAACACTGAAGCTTTCTTT.

V gene TRBV28 combines with J gene TRBJ1-5; unclear D gene. Trimming took off 5 bases at V and 2 bases at J, with 13 bases between the two ends. Germline V gene sequence: CDR1 MDHEN, CDR2 SYDVKM. This CDR3 contains 15 residues. The CDR3 nucleotides read TGTGCCAGCAGTGGGGAGCTCTCTGGCAATCAGCCCCAGCATTTT. It encodes CASSGELSGNQPQHF.

The rearrangement joins TRBV7-2 to TRBJ2-1; 9 nucleotides agree with TRBD2. Germline loops: CDR1 SGHTA, CDR2 FQGNSA. J was trimmed by 3 bases and V by 5 bases; bases with no gene match: 5. This CDR3 spans 15 amino acids. CDR3 in amino acids: CASSQGLALYNEQFF. The DNA of the CDR3 is TGTGCCAGCAGCCAGGGACTAGCACTCTACAATGAGCAGTTCTTC.

The V gene is TRBV3-1, the J gene TRBJ1-2; possibly TRBD1 for D (5 bases). The CDR3 spans 15 residues. Germline loops: CDR1 LGHDT, CDR2 YNNKEL (reference sequence). Between the trimmed V and J ends, which lost 1 base and 7 bases, there was a span of 16 bases. CDR3 DNA: TGTGCCAGCAGCCAAGGAGAGGGGCCTGGGGGTGGCTACACCTTC. This sequence encodes CASSQGEGPGGGYTF.

There are a few counts of this clonotype. This chain links TRBV2 with TRBJ2-1; no clear D gene. This CDR3 is built from 10 residues. V was pared by 4 bases and J by 7 bases, with 2 bases between. Germline CDR1 reads SNHLY; CDR2 reads FYNNEI. The CDR3 DNA reads TGTGCCAGCAGTGGGAATGAGCAGTTCTTC. Amino acid sequence: CASSGNEQFF.

DNA of the CDR3: TGTGCCAGCAGCCGGGGGACAGGTGAAATGAACATTCAGTACTTC. Amino acids: CASSRGTGEMNIQYF. This rearrangement joins TRBV28 to TRBJ2-4; 8 bases align to TRBD1. The ends lost 6 bases at V and 7 bases at J; junction bases unmatched: 11. The germline V gene has CDR1 MDHEN and CDR2 SYDVKM. The CDR3 extends over 15 amino acids.

This chain joins TRBV5-1 and TRBJ1-1; the match to TRBD1 covers 7 bases. CDR1 is SGHRS, CDR2 YFSETQ, per germline. The CDR3 covers 15 residues. Trimming at V came to 4 bases and at J to 6 bases, leaving 12 bases not matched to a gene. CDR3 protein: CASSPGQAEVPEAFF. CDR3 sequence (DNA): TGCGCCAGCAGCCCCGGACAGGCCGAGGTACCTGAAGCTTTCTTT.

This chain connects TRBV7-9 to TRBJ2-2, with 9 bases aligning to TRBD1. CDR3 length: 17 amino acids. Germline V gene data show CDR1 as SEHNR and CDR2 as FQNEAQ (reference sequence). The V and J ends lost 5 bases and 3 bases, in that order; junction bases with no gene match: 10. The CDR3 reads CASSPTQGARDTGELFF. The CDR3 DNA is TGTGCCAGCAGCCCTACACAGGGGGCGCGGGACACCGGGGAGCTGTTTTTT. Using reference TRBV7-9 and TRBJ2-2 for the parts outside the CDR3, the full variable domain is DTGVSQNPRHKITKRGQNVTFRCDPISEHNRLYWYRQTLGQGPEFLTYFQNEAQLEKSRLLSDRFSAERPKGSFSTLEIQRTEQGDSAMYLCASSPTQGARDTGELFFGEGSRLTVL.

The genes are TRBV7-9 and TRBJ1-1; the D gene is possibly TRBD1 (5 bases). Germline V gene sequence: CDR1 SEHNR, CDR2 FQNEAQ (reference sequence). Deletions cut 1 base from V and 10 bases from J, with 13 bases between. The CDR3 is made up of 13 amino acids. The CDR3 coding sequence is TGTGCCAGCAGCTTAGGTGTGGGTCAGGGAGCTTTCTTT. As protein: CASSLGVGQGAFF.

The chain recombines TRBV15 with TRBJ1-5; the D gene is possibly TRBD1 (6 bases). Germline CDR1 LNHNV, CDR2 YYDKDF (reference sequence). V lost 4 bases to trimming and J lost 4 bases, with 17 bases between them. The CDR3 totals 16 residues. The DNA for the CDR3 is TGTGCCACCAGCAATCTTGTTGTAAGGGGGAATCAGCCCCAGCATTTT. It specifies CATSNLVVRGNQPQHF.

The genes are TRBV4-1 and TRBJ2-3; no clear D. The CDR3 is 17 amino acids. Germline V CDR1 and CDR2: MGHRA, YSYEKL. Deletions cut 0 bases from V and 0 bases from J, with 13 bases between. Here the CDR3 reads CASSQDSRESSTDTQYF. The CDR3 coding sequence is TGCGCCAGCAGCCAAGATTCCCGAGAGTCAAGCACAGATACGCAGTATTTT.

The rearrangement joins TRBV6-2 or TRBV6-3 to TRBJ2-1, with a weak D call TRBD2 (6 bases). Germline CDR1 and CDR2: MNHEY and SVGEGT. Trimming removed 5 bases from V and 4 bases from J, with 9 bases in between. There are 13 residues in the CDR3. For the CDR3, the DNA is TGTGCCAGCAGTGGAGGGAGGTACAATGAGCAGTTCTTC. Residues: CASSGGRYNEQFF.

The chain is built from TRBV5-1 and TRBJ2-2, with TRBD1 matching 8 bases. Germline CDR1 SGHRS, CDR2 YFSETQ. This CDR3 region has 15 residues. Trimming at V came to 3 bases and at J to 4 bases, leaving 5 bases not matched to a gene. CDR3 amino acids: CASSYGQGSTGELFF. The CDR3 DNA follows: TGCGCCAGCAGCTATGGACAGGGTAGCACCGGGGAGCTGTTTTTT. Complete variable domain (other parts from reference TRBV5-1 and TRBJ2-2): KAGVTQTPRYLIKTRGQQVTLSCSPISGHRSVSWYQQTPGQGLQFLFEYFSETQRNKGNFPGRFSGRQFSNSRSEMNVSTLELGDSALYLCASSYGQGSTGELFFGEGSRLTVL.

The J gene is TRBJ2-5, the V gene TRBV29-1; no clear D gene. The germline V and J ends were trimmed by 3 bases and 3 bases, with 11 bases remaining between them. The germline gives CDR1 SQVTM, CDR2 ANQGSEA. The CDR3 is made up of 13 amino acids. The CDR3 sequence: CSVDRENEETQYF. The CDR3 nucleotides are TGCAGCGTTGACAGAGAGAACGAAGAGACCCAGTACTTC.

J is TRBJ2-7 and V is TRBV9, with TRBD1 matching 10 bases. Trimming removed 4 bases from V and 3 bases from J; junction bases left unmatched: 10. The CDR3 loop spans 16 amino acids. Germline values: CDR1 SGDLS, CDR2 YYNGEE. CDR3 bases: TGTGCCAGCAGCCCTTCGACCGGGACAGGGGACTACGAGCAGTACTTC. Translating it yields CASSPSTGTGDYEQYF.

The chain joins TRBV4-2 to TRBJ2-3; D is uncertain. Germline CDR1 reads LGHNA; CDR2 reads YNFKEQ. This CDR3 contains 18 residues. V shed 6 bases and J shed 3 bases, with 25 bases lying between them. The chain's CDR3 is CASSSVVQTTLVTDTQYF. The CDR3 DNA sequence: TGTGCCAGCAGTTCTGTCGTGCAAACAACACTGGTGACAGATACGCAGTATTTT.

The table lists this clonotype with a few counts. V is TRBV4-2 and J is TRBJ2-2, with TRBD2 matching 8 bases. CDR3 length: 17 amino acids. The V gene's germline CDR1 is LGHNA and CDR2 YNFKEQ. The trim removed 0 bases at V and 9 bases at J, leaving 12 bases unmatched. This CDR3 reads CASSQEVVGREVRELFF. The CDR3 DNA follows: TGTGCCAGCAGCCAAGAAGTCGTGGGGCGGGAGGTTAGGGAGCTGTTTTTT.

The sample holds many counts of this clonotype. The chain employs TRBV4-3 and TRBJ2-7; D is undetermined. The CDR3 spans 16 residues. V lost 0 bases and J 0 bases, leaving 12 bases between the germline ends. Germline V gene sequence: CDR1 LGHNA, CDR2 YSLEER. This CDR3 is CASSQDSTAPSYEQYF. The CDR3 bases are TGCGCCAGCAGCCAAGACAGCACGGCCCCCTCCTACGAGCAGTACTTC.

The genes are TRBV6-1 and TRBJ1-2, with D unresolved. Germline lookup yields CDR1 MNHNS and CDR2 SASEGT. This CDR3 contains 14 residues. The V and J ends lost 10 bases and 4 bases respectively, with 19 bases between them. The CDR3 DNA reads TGTGCCACTACCTCCAGGAGGCCGAGCTATGGCTACACCTTC. Amino acids: CATTSRRPSYGYTF.

The J gene is TRBJ2-7, the V gene TRBV28; 8 nucleotides align to TRBD1. The CDR3 is 17 residues long. Germline CDR1 MDHEN, CDR2 SYDVKM. V dropped 5 bases and J dropped 2; count of bases not matched to a gene: 14. CDR3 residues: CASSLDRVPFVPYEQYF. CDR3 coding DNA: TGTGCCAGCAGTCTGGACAGGGTGCCCTTCGTCCCCTACGAGCAGTACTTC.

The chain uses TRBV6-5 and TRBJ2-1; D is undetermined. CDR1 and CDR2 from the germline V gene are MNHEY and SVGAGI. V lost 4 bases to trimming and J lost 5 bases, with 21 bases between them. The CDR3 covers 17 residues. CDR3 residues: CASSLMSPGKINNEQFF. The CDR3, as DNA: TGTGCCAGCAGTTTAATGTCCCCAGGAAAAATAAACAATGAGCAGTTCTTC.

The V call is TRBV30, the J call TRBJ1-1; no reliable D call. Looked up from germline, CDR1 is GTSNPN and CDR2 is SVGIG (reference sequence). Trimming shortened V by 3 bases and J by 5 bases, and 19 bases separated the two germline ends. There are 15 residues in the CDR3. For the CDR3, the DNA is TGTGCCTGGAGGGTTTGGATCCCCCGTGGGACTGAAGCTTTCTTT. Protein sequence: CAWRVWIPRGTEAFF.

This chain connects TRBV10-3 to TRBJ2-3, with D tentatively TRBD2 (7 bases). Germline V CDR1 and CDR2: ENHRY, SYGVKD. CDR3 length equals 16 residues. Trimming took 4 bases from V and 6 from J, leaving 20 bases between them. The CDR3 DNA follows: TGTGCCATCAGTGCGGATCGGGGGGCCCCCGTGGATACGCAGTATTTT. Translating it yields CAISADRGAPVDTQYF.

In this sample, this clonotype turned up a few times. This chain links TRBV20-1 with TRBJ1-1; D possibly corresponds to TRBD1 (6 bases). In germline, CDR1 is DFQATT, CDR2 SNEGSKA (reference sequence). V dropped 6 bases and J dropped 5 bases, with 16 bases sitting between them. The CDR3 is 13 residues long. The CDR3 protein is CSATAGVQTEAFF. In nucleotides, the CDR3 is TGCAGTGCCACCGCAGGGGTTCAGACTGAAGCTTTCTTT.